This passage covers 16 T cell receptor beta chains from one sample sequenced in a study of T cells after yellow fever vaccination. TCRdb re-called the 5' RACE reads with MiXCR, one entry per CDR3 protein. There are approximately 300,000 distinct CDR3 sequences in the sample; approximately 7% occur only once, and over 15% lies in the top ten. The specimen comprised PBMCs, sampled around 45 days after the first yellow fever vaccination. These TCRs come from a man between 18 and 35 years old who received the YFV17D yellow fever vaccine.

This clonotype has a handful of counts. The V call is TRBV5-1, the J call TRBJ2-7; D is ambiguous. This CDR3 is 14 amino acids long. The V end lost 5 bases, the J end lost 4 bases, and 16 bases lay between the germline ends. The germline CDR1 and CDR2 sequences are SGHRS and YFSETQ. This CDR3 is CASSWGLDPYEQYF. The CDR3 bases are TGCGCCAGCAGTTGGGGATTAGATCCTTACGAGCAGTACTTC.

The sample holds a few counts of this clonotype. The chain links TRBV3-1 to TRBJ1-4; D uncertain. V shed 2 bases and J shed 0 bases, with 10 bases lying between them. This CDR3 is 16 amino acids long. Germline assignment: CDR1 LGHDT and CDR2 YNNKEL (reference sequence). The CDR3 nucleotides are TGTGCCAGCAGCCAAAACAGTGATACAACTAATGAAAAACTGTTTTTT. It specifies CASSQNSDTTNEKLFF.

This chain uses TRBV24-1 with TRBJ1-3; D may be TRBD1 (6 bases). V was cut by 8 bases and J by 1 base, with 23 bases left in between. The length of the CDR3 is 18 residues. Germline lookup yields CDR1 KGHDR and CDR2 SFDVKD. CDR3 bases: TGTGCCACCAAAAGTCAACAGGGACGAGGCTATTCTGGAAACACCATATATTTT. It codes for CATKSQQGRGYSGNTIYF.

Only a few counts were recorded for this clonotype. The chain employs TRBV25-1 and TRBJ2-5, with 7 bases matching TRBD1. The CDR3 has 17 amino acids. Germline loops: CDR1 MGHDK, CDR2 SYGVNS. V was clipped by 2 bases and J by 5 bases; unmatched bases: 14. For the CDR3, the DNA is TGTGCCAGCAGTGAAGGAAGACAGACAGGGCGGTGGGAGACCCAGTACTTC. Protein: CASSEGRQTGRWETQYF.

This clonotype occurred many times. V and J are TRBV10-3 and TRBJ2-7; unclear D gene. CDR1 ENHRY and CDR2 SYGVKD come from the germline V gene. The length of the CDR3 is 12 residues. V lost 0 bases to trimming and J lost 5 bases, with 5 bases between them. CDR3 amino acids: CAISESTNEQYF. CDR3 in DNA: TGTGCCATCAGTGAGTCGACCAACGAGCAGTACTTC.

CDR3 coding DNA: TGCAGTGCTAGGGACGTGGGACGGGGCTCCTATAATTCACCCCTCCACTTT. This codes for CSARDVGRGSYNSPLHF. This chain uses TRBV20-1 with TRBJ1-6, with D possibly TRBD1 on 5 matching bases. Trimming pared 3 bases from V and 0 bases from J, leaving 15 bases between. Germline CDR1 is DFQATT and CDR2 is SNEGSKA (reference sequence). The CDR3 consists of 17 residues.

This clonotype has ten or more counts. V and J are TRBV6-1 and TRBJ2-1, with 7 bases fitting TRBD2. The CDR3 runs 13 residues. Germline V gives CDR1 MNHNS, CDR2 SASEGT. Trimming at V came to 6 bases and at J to 10 bases, leaving 9 bases not matched to a gene. The CDR3 nucleotides are TGTGCCAGCAGGGGCGGGGGTCTACGAGAGCAGTTCTTC. It is translated as CASRGGGLREQFF.

Many counts were recorded for this clonotype. This chain joins TRBV5-8 and TRBJ2-4; possible D gene TRBD2, 6 bases. The V end lost 2 bases, the J end lost 3 bases, and 18 bases lay between the germline ends. Germline V CDR1 and CDR2: SGHTS, YDEGEE. This CDR3 is built from 17 residues. CDR3 bases: TGTGCCAGCAGCTTCATTTATGGGGGGAGAGGCAAAAACATTCAGTACTTC. It yields the protein CASSFIYGGRGKNIQYF. The whole variable domain, filled in from reference TRBV5-8 and TRBJ2-4, reads EAGVTQSPTHLIKTRGQQATLRCSPISGHTSVYWYQQALGLGLQFLLWYDEGEERNRGNFPPRFSGRQFPNYSSELNVNALELEDSALYLCASSFIYGGRGKNIQYFGAGTRLSVL.

This clonotype was observed a few times. The genes are TRBV20-1 and TRBJ2-7, with a weak D call TRBD1 (8 bases). With 0 bases removed from V and 0 bases from J, the gap between germline ends came to 21 bases. Per the germline V gene, CDR1 is DFQATT and CDR2 is SNEGSKA (reference sequence). The length of the CDR3 is 18 residues. The DNA of the CDR3 is TGCAGTGCTAGAGATTTTATACTAGCGACAGGGGACTCCTACGAGCAGTACTTC. It translates to CSARDFILATGDSYEQYF.

The V gene is TRBV7-9, the J gene TRBJ1-2, with D unresolved. V shed 5 bases and J shed 3 bases, with 7 bases lying between them. Germline V gene lookup returns CDR1 SEHNR and CDR2 FQNEAQ (reference sequence). The CDR3 length is 12 residues. CDR3 loop: CASSDGDYGYTF. The CDR3 DNA is TGTGCCAGCAGCGACGGAGACTATGGCTACACCTTC.

The chain recombines TRBV7-9 with TRBJ2-6, with a tentative D call TRBD2 (5 bases). This CDR3 has 16 amino acids. Trimming took 8 bases from V and 1 from J, leaving 15 bases between them. Germline V gene lookup returns CDR1 SEHNR and CDR2 FQNEAQ (reference sequence). Written as DNA, the CDR3 is TGTGCCAGCGGCCCCGGGATGACGTCTGGGGCCAACGTCCTGACTTTC. The encoded protein is CASGPGMTSGANVLTF.

This clonotype was seen ten or more times. This CDR3 is CASSLDPGLQETQYF. DNA of the CDR3: TGCGCCAGCAGCTTGGACCCGGGACTTCAAGAGACCCAGTACTTC. The genes are TRBV5-1 and TRBJ2-5; the D gene is possibly TRBD2 (6 bases). V was clipped by 0 bases and J by 2 bases, with 11 bases between them. Germline V gene lookup returns CDR1 SGHRS and CDR2 YFSETQ. The CDR3 length is 15 residues.

CDR3 nucleotide sequence: TGTGCCAGCAGCGGCCAGGGAAGTCGAGGAGAGACCCAGTACTTC. This codes for CASSGQGSRGETQYF. V gene TRBV13 combines with J gene TRBJ2-5; TRBD1 might be the D (5 bases). With 5 bases removed from V and 4 bases from J, the gap between germline ends came to 17 bases. The germline CDR1 and CDR2 sequences are PRHDT and FYEKMQ (reference sequence). The CDR3 sequence is 15 residues long.

A few counts support this clonotype. The chain has TRBV7-8 and TRBJ2-3, with TRBD2 identical over 13 bases. The CDR3 runs 17 residues. The germline CDR1 and CDR2 sequences are SGHVS and FQNEAQ. After removal of 5 bases from V and 4 bases from J, the junction contained 9 bases not matched to a gene. CDR3 loop: CASSPRLAGGGADTQYF. CDR3 DNA: TGTGCCAGCAGCCCCCGACTAGCGGGGGGCGGCGCAGATACGCAGTATTTT.

This chain joins TRBV19 and TRBJ1-3; D ambiguous. The CDR3 runs 15 residues. V was shortened by 5 bases and J by 4 bases, with 15 bases between the two germline ends. CDR1 and CDR2 from the germline V gene are LNHDA and SQIVND (reference sequence). CDR3 coding DNA: TGTGCCAGTAGTCCTACCGACGGCTCCGGAAACACCATATATTTT. Translated, it gives CASSPTDGSGNTIYF.

V is TRBV6-4 and J is TRBJ2-3, with a weak D call TRBD2 (6 bases). V shed 8 bases and J shed 3 bases, with 18 bases lying between them. This CDR3 has 15 residues. Germline V gene data show CDR1 as MRHNA and CDR2 as SNTAGT. The CDR3 reads CASRGEGGATDTQYF. The CDR3 nucleotides read TGTGCCAGCCGCGGGGAAGGTGGCGCAACAGATACGCAGTATTTT.